Presented here are 27 T cell receptor beta chains from one specimen sequenced in a study of T cell repertoires in cytomegalovirus infection. TCRdb passed the reads through MiXCR, listing each CDR3 protein once. This table holds 350,000 to 500,000 distinct CDR3 sequences, around 32% found once. The source material was PBMCs. The source of these receptors is a human donor in good health (CMV status not recorded). Some clones in this sample may be carry-over from other donors' samples.

Comments on this clonotype: A read error may explain this, as a much larger clone is one base away. The chain links TRBV11-3 to TRBJ1-1, with unresolved D. This CDR3 comprises 14 residues. V was trimmed by 0 bases and J by 8 bases, leaving 13 bases between them. Per the germline V gene, CDR1 is SGHNT and CDR2 is YENEEA. CDR3 amino acids: CASSLDPRQSEAFF. The CDR3 DNA sequence: TGTGCCAGCAGCTTAGACCCCCGGCAATCCGAAGCTTTCTTT. Full variable domain (outside the CDR3, taken from reference TRBV11-3 and TRBJ1-1): EAGVVQSPRYKIIEKKQPVAFWCNPISGHNTLYWYLQNLGQGPELLIRYENEEAVDDSQLPKDRFSAERLKGVDSTLKIQPAELGDSAVYLCASSLDPRQSEAFFGQGTRLTVV.

This chain connects TRBV12-3 or TRBV12-4 to TRBJ2-3, with 9 bases lining up with TRBD2. After removal of 9 bases from V and 2 bases from J, the junction contained 12 bases not matched to a gene. This CDR3 contains 16 residues. The CDR3 loop reads CASSKASGEYTDTQYF. The DNA for the CDR3 is TGTGCCAGTTCTAAGGCTAGCGGGGAATACACAGATACGCAGTATTTT.

This sequence joins TRBV6-1 and TRBJ2-1; 12 nucleotides align to TRBD2. Germline V gives CDR1 MNHNS, CDR2 SASEGT. The trim removed 4 bases at V and 9 bases at J, leaving 10 bases unmatched. This CDR3 comprises 16 residues. The chain's CDR3 is CASSASSGGATFEQFF. As DNA, the CDR3 is TGTGCCAGCAGTGCCTCTAGCGGGGGGGCGACCTTTGAGCAGTTCTTC.

The rearrangement uses TRBV4-3 and TRBJ1-4, with no clear D. CDR1 is LGHNA, CDR2 YSLEER, per germline. Trimming pared 0 bases from V and 5 bases from J, leaving 16 bases between. CDR3 length: 17 amino acids. CDR3 nucleotides: TGCGCCAGCAGCCAAGATAGTAATGCAGCCGGGAATGAAAAACTGTTTTTT. It specifies CASSQDSNAAGNEKLFF.

This clonotype was detected a few times. The chain links TRBV11-2 to TRBJ1-1; TRBD1 is a possible D gene (6 bases). Germline V gene sequence: CDR1 SGHAT, CDR2 FQNNGV. Trimming left V 4 bases short and J 1 base short, with 10 bases between. The CDR3 loop spans 14 amino acids. The CDR3 DNA reads TGTGCCAGCAGCTCACAGGGTGGGAACACTGAAGCTTTCTTT. Protein: CASSSQGGNTEAFF.

J is TRBJ2-2 and V is TRBV30, with TRBD1 as a possible D gene (6 bases). Trimming pared 1 base from V and 0 bases from J, leaving 12 bases between. Germline V CDR1 and CDR2: GTSNPN, SVGIG (reference sequence). The length of the CDR3 is 16 residues. The CDR3 DNA reads as TGTGCCTGGAGTGCCATCGGGACATCGAACACCGGGGAGCTGTTTTTT. Protein: CAWSAIGTSNTGELFF.

This clonotype was picked up a small number of times. This chain connects TRBV6-2 or TRBV6-3 to TRBJ1-1, with D perhaps matching TRBD1 (5 bases). The CDR3 is 15 residues long. Germline V lookup: CDR1 MNHEY, CDR2 SVGEGT. With 2 bases removed from V and 3 bases from J, the gap between germline ends came to 13 bases. The CDR3: CASSYGGRLDTEAFF. DNA of the CDR3: TGTGCCAGCAGTTACGGGGGACGGCTTGACACTGAAGCTTTCTTT.

This clonotype was detected a few times. The chain is built from TRBV7-6 and TRBJ2-1; weak D call: TRBD2 (5 bases). The V gene's germline CDR1 is SGHVS and CDR2 FNYEAQ. The CDR3 spans 14 residues. Trimming took off 0 bases at V and 4 bases at J, with 7 bases between the two ends. CDR3 bases: TGTGCCAGCAGCTTAGCGGAGGATTACAATGAGCAGTTCTTC. Amino acids: CASSLAEDYNEQFF.

The chain couples TRBV6-5 to TRBJ2-6; D gene unclear. Trimming shortened V by 2 bases and J by 0 bases, and 11 bases separated the two germline ends. The CDR3 is 17 residues long. Per germline, CDR1 MNHEY and CDR2 SVGAGI. The CDR3 DNA is TGTGCCAGCAGTTACGCGTTCGGTAGCTCTGGGGCCAACGTCCTGACTTTC. Protein: CASSYAFGSSGANVLTF.

This clonotype was seen a handful of times. The chain links TRBV7-6 to TRBJ1-2, with D maybe TRBD1 (5 bases). The CDR3 covers 14 residues. V dropped 5 bases and J dropped 2 bases, with 12 bases sitting between them. Germline V gives CDR1 SGHVS, CDR2 FNYEAQ. The CDR3, as DNA: TGTGCCAGCAGCCTTAATGAGGGGAACTATGGCTACACCTTC. This sequence encodes CASSLNEGNYGYTF.

This clonotype was detected a few times. The chain couples TRBV11-2 to TRBJ2-4; 8 bases match TRBD2. Germline CDR1 reads SGHAT; CDR2 reads FQNNGV. The CDR3 contains 16 residues. The ends lost 5 bases at V and 8 bases at J; junction bases unmatched: 14. CDR3 loop: CASSGGAGGRKDIQYF. The CDR3 region has the DNA TGTGCCAGCAGCGGGGGGGCGGGGGGCAGGAAAGACATTCAGTACTTC.

The V gene is TRBV7-9, the J gene TRBJ2-5; tentative D call: TRBD1 (7 bases). Trimming took off 5 bases at V and 4 bases at J, with 20 bases between the two ends. The CDR3 spans 16 residues. Germline V CDR1 and CDR2: SEHNR, FQNEAQ (reference sequence). The CDR3 spells CASSKTTGRIGETQYF. CDR3 sequence (DNA): TGTGCCAGCAGCAAAACGACAGGGAGGATTGGAGAGACCCAGTACTTC. The entire variable domain, with the rest obtained from reference TRBV7-9 and TRBJ2-5, is as follows: DTGVSQNPRHKITKRGQNVTFRCDPISEHNRLYWYRQTLGQGPEFLTYFQNEAQLEKSRLLSDRFSAERPKGSFSTLEIQRTEQGDSAMYLCASSKTTGRIGETQYFGPGTRLLVL.

This clonotype has ten or more counts. The chain has TRBV7-2 and TRBJ2-2, with D unresolved. CDR3 length: 14 residues. V dropped 1 base and J dropped 8 bases, with 11 bases sitting between them. The V gene's germline CDR1 is SGHTA and CDR2 FQGNSA. In DNA form, the CDR3 reads TGTGCCAGCAGCTTAGATAACCTGGCGGGGGAGCTGTTTTTT. It encodes CASSLDNLAGELFF.

The chain joins TRBV28 to TRBJ1-5, with D unresolved. Germline lookup yields CDR1 MDHEN and CDR2 SYDVKM. V was clipped by 5 bases and J by 9 bases, with 8 bases between them. CDR3 length equals 11 residues. CDR3 sequence (DNA): TGTGCCAGCAGTCGGCATGCGCCCCAGCATTTT. As protein: CASSRHAPQHF.

J is TRBJ2-5 and V is TRBV19; unclear D gene. The CDR3 spans 13 residues. CDR1 and CDR2 (germline): LNHDA, SQIVND (reference sequence). V was pared by 4 bases and J by 4 bases, with 10 bases between. The CDR3 DNA reads TGTGCCAGTAGTACCCTTCCGGGAGAGACCCAGTACTTC. The encoded protein is CASSTLPGETQYF.

This chain joins TRBV20-1 and TRBJ2-3; D not certain. Germline V gene lookup returns CDR1 DFQATT and CDR2 SNEGSKA (reference sequence). The V and J ends lost 5 bases and 9 bases respectively, with 9 bases between them. This CDR3 comprises 10 residues. The DNA for the CDR3 is TGCAGTGCTGGCCCTGAGACGCAGTATTTT. It translates to CSAGPETQYF.

This rearrangement joins TRBV3-1 to TRBJ1-1; no firm D call. The V gene lost 1 base and the J gene lost 7 bases, with 16 bases spanning the gap. The CDR3 extends over 15 amino acids. CDR1 is LGHDT and CDR2 is YNNKEL in the germline V gene (reference sequence). The CDR3 nucleotides are TGTGCCAGCAGCCAAGTGGTTAAGAGGACGATTGAAGCTTTCTTT. It codes for CASSQVVKRTIEAFF.

This clonotype was recorded many times. The chain is built from TRBV19 and TRBJ1-5, with D perhaps matching TRBD1 (6 bases). Germline-derived CDR1 and CDR2 are LNHDA and SQIVND (reference sequence). This CDR3 has 15 residues. V lost 6 bases and J lost 3, with 15 bases in between. The CDR3 DNA reads as TGTGCCAGTAGGGCCCGGCGGGGGCCCAATCAGCCCCAGCATTTT. Translation: CASRARRGPNQPQHF.

The chain has TRBV28 and TRBJ2-1; D perhaps matches TRBD1 (6 bases). The CDR3 spans 15 residues. CDR1 MDHEN and CDR2 SYDVKM come from the germline V gene. V lost 3 bases and J lost 4, with 13 bases in between. In nucleotides, the CDR3 is TGTGCCAGCAGTTTGAGCGACAGGCCTTACAATGAGCAGTTCTTC. Protein: CASSLSDRPYNEQFF.

The chain is built from TRBV5-1 and TRBJ2-3, with D maybe TRBD1 (6 bases). CDR1 is SGHRS, CDR2 YFSETQ, per germline. The CDR3 sequence is 14 residues long. Trimming left V 2 bases short and J 2 bases short, with 9 bases between. The CDR3 DNA follows: TGCGCCAGCAGCTTAGGGGGTGTCACAGATACGCAGTATTTT. Translation: CASSLGGVTDTQYF.

Concerning this clonotype itself: This CDR3 fails to terminate in the conserved phenylalanine or tryptophan, so it likely reflects a read error. This chain connects TRBV12-3 or TRBV12-4 to TRBJ1-6; TRBD1 matches at 7 bases. This CDR3 is 14 amino acids long. With 5 bases clipped from V and 10 bases from J, the junction kept 8 bases outside the gene matches. The CDR3 DNA is TGTGCCAGCAGTGTTCAGGGGGGTAGCTCACCCCTCCACTGT. Translating gives CASSVQGGSSPLHC.

This clonotype was observed a few times. The chain joins TRBV30 to TRBJ1-2; D is possibly TRBD1 (5 bases). CDR1 is GTSNPN and CDR2 is SVGIG in the germline V gene (reference sequence). This CDR3 comprises 13 residues. Trimming took off 4 bases at V and 4 bases at J, with 13 bases between the two ends. CDR3 region: CAWTAGSGYGYTF. In DNA, the CDR3 is TGTGCCTGGACGGCAGGGTCGGGCTATGGCTACACCTTC. The full variable domain, its missing parts supplied by reference TRBV30 and TRBJ1-2, is SQTIHQWPATLVQPVGSPLSLECTVEGTSNPNLYWYRQAAGRGLQLLFYSVGIGQISSEVPQNLSASRPQDRQFILSSKKLLLSDSGFYLCAWTAGSGYGYTFGSGTRLTVV.

This clonotype was seen only a few times. V gene TRBV15 combines with J gene TRBJ1-6; D is ambiguous. The CDR3 runs 17 residues. Trimming took 5 bases from V and 0 from J, leaving 14 bases between them. Per germline, CDR1 LNHNV and CDR2 YYDKDF (reference sequence). DNA of the CDR3: TGTGCCACCAGCGGACCGTCGGCGAGCTCCTATAATTCACCCCTCCACTTT. Translated: CATSGPSASSYNSPLHF.

The rearrangement uses TRBV6-1 and TRBJ1-6; D unresolved. This CDR3 region has 15 residues. Germline CDR1 and CDR2: MNHNS and SASEGT. V lost 6 bases and J lost 7, with 16 bases in between. The CDR3 DNA follows: TGTGCCAGCAGCGCCCTCACAGCTACCAATTCACCCCTCCACTTT. This translates into CASSALTATNSPLHF.

The J gene is TRBJ1-1, the V gene TRBV12-3 or TRBV12-4; no firm D call. V lost 5 bases and J lost 2, with 15 bases in between. The length of the CDR3 is 15 residues. The CDR3 sequence: CASSLAPILNTEAFF. The CDR3 DNA reads TGTGCCAGCAGTCTGGCCCCAATCTTAAACACTGAAGCTTTCTTT.

The chain combines TRBV10-3 with TRBJ2-3; no clear D. The CDR3 covers 14 residues. Germline assignment: CDR1 ENHRY and CDR2 SYGVKD. V lost 4 bases to trimming and J lost 0 bases, with 8 bases between them. Here the CDR3 reads CAISGGYSTDTQYF. CDR3 DNA sequence: TGTGCCATCAGTGGGGGATATAGCACAGATACGCAGTATTTT.

This clonotype occurred a few times. The CDR3 is CASSPGQENEKLFF. CDR3 nucleotides: TGCGCCAGCAGCCCGGGACAGGAGAATGAAAAACTGTTTTTT. The J gene is TRBJ1-4, the V gene TRBV5-1; 8 positions agree with TRBD1. Germline values: CDR1 SGHRS, CDR2 YFSETQ. The CDR3 consists of 14 residues. V lost 4 bases and J lost 5; bases outside the gene matches: 4.